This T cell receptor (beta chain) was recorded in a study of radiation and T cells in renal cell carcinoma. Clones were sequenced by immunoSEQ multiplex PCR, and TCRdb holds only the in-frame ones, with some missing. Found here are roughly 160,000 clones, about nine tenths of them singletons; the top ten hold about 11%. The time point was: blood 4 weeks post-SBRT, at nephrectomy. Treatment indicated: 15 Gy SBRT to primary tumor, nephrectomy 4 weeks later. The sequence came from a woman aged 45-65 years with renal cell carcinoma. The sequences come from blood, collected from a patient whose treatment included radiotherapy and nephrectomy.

The CDR3 sequence: CASSFGRDREKLFF. The CDR3 DNA follows: TGTGCCAGTAGTTTTGGCAGGGATAGGGAAAAACTGTTTTTT. The chain recombines TRBV19 with TRBJ1-4, with D possibly matching TRBD1 (5 bases). The CDR3 totals 14 residues. Looked up from germline, CDR1 is LNHDA and CDR2 is SQIVND (reference sequence). Trimming left V 5 bases short and J 8 bases short, with 15 bases between.